This TCR beta chain was retrieved from a study of Ad26.COV2.S vaccination and SARS-CoV-2 variants. Described treatment: roughly 19 received Ad26.COV2.S at low or high dose, single or two shots; 5 received placebo; per-sample allocation not given. Samples analyzed were those drawn on day 63 after the first vaccine or placebo injection. This Boston cohort included adults aged 18-55 years. Only in-frame clones appear in the TCRdb table, and some are missing; sequencing was by immunoSEQ multiplex PCR. In the table there are about 240,000 clones, approximately 87% of which are singletons. The CDR3 loop spans 13 amino acids. Trimming took 7 bases from V and 6 from J, leaving 12 bases between them.

This chain links TRBV12-3 or TRBV12-4 with TRBJ2-2; no reliable D call. The TCR sequence derives from a person aged 18-60 years who received the Ad26.COV2.S COVID-19 vaccine or a placebo. This specimen was peripheral blood, taken in a trial of Ad26.COV2.S vaccine versus placebo. The CDR3 region is CASNVQPSGELFF. The CDR3 DNA follows: TGTGCCAGCAACGTCCAGCCTTCCGGGGAGCTGTTTTTT.